Below, one T cell receptor (beta chain) is given with its context. From germline, CDR1 is SGHRS and CDR2 YFSETQ. The CDR3 covers 15 residues. Losses at the gene ends were 7 bases for V and 2 bases for J; bases not matched to a gene: 8. This sample was included in a study of blood T cells in healthy people across ages. Primed by a sample-barcoded 5' primer and a J-beta primer mix, a second PCR proceeded for 7 to 11 cycles. A single record per CDR3 protein comes from TCRdb applying MiXCR to the 5' RACE reads. The repertoire has about 780,000 distinct CDR3 sequences, 20% to 30% of them found once; the top ten carry 2.5% to 3.5%. These data were also reused for a study on T cells of mothers and their children.

The J gene is TRBJ2-3, the V gene TRBV5-1; 9 nucleotides line up with TRBD1. This clonotype was sampled from a boy aged 5-17 years in good health. The sample comprised blood. The chain's CDR3 is CASRQGGRITDTQYF. CDR3 sequence (DNA): TGCGCCAGCCGACAGGGGGGACGGATCACAGATACGCAGTATTTT.